One and the same sample provided the 24 T cell receptor beta chains below, sequenced in a study of shared clonotypes between healthy human individuals. The protocol was immunoSEQ multiplex PCR, while the TCRdb copy is restricted to in-frame clones and leaves out a portion. The sample holds some 680,000 clones; about three quarters are singletons and the top ten take around 1.8%. Sequences were obtained from memory CD4+ T cells sorted from blood. The subset denotes: CD45RA-negative fraction. These receptors came from a woman aged 25 to 39 in good health.

The CDR3 here is CASSLGGHHTEAFF. The CDR3 DNA reads TGCGCCAGCAGCTTGGGAGGGCATCACACTGAAGCTTTCTTT. The chain couples TRBV5-1 to TRBJ1-1; D gene uncertain. V dropped 0 bases and J dropped 3 bases, with 9 bases sitting between them. The CDR3 is 14 amino acids. CDR1 is SGHRS, CDR2 YFSETQ, per germline.

This clone was seen only a few times. Within the sample, other DNA sequences also encode this same CDR3. The DNA of the CDR3 is TGCGCCAGCAGTGAAAGAGGGTATCAGCCCCAGCATTTT. It yields the protein CASSERGYQPQHF. The gene calls are TRBV10-1 and TRBJ1-5, with D unclear. The ends were cut back, 3 bases at V and 5 bases at J, with 8 bases in the middle. There are 13 residues in the CDR3. Germline V gene sequence: CDR1 WNHNN, CDR2 SYGVQD (reference sequence).

The chain recombines TRBV5-1 with TRBJ1-5; TRBD1 might be the D (6 bases). The CDR3 runs 16 residues. Trimming stripped 1 base from V and 1 base from J, with 12 bases between. Germline loops: CDR1 SGHRS, CDR2 YFSETQ. The CDR3 coding sequence is TGCGCCAGCAGCTTGATGCCGGGGGCAAGCAATCAGCCCCAGCATTTT. Translation: CASSLMPGASNQPQHF. The variable domain in full, with the rest retrieved from reference TRBV5-1 and TRBJ1-5, is KAGVTQTPRYLIKTRGQQVTLSCSPISGHRSVSWYQQTPGQGLQFLFEYFSETQRNKGNFPGRFSGRQFSNSRSEMNVSTLELGDSALYLCASSLMPGASNQPQHFGDGTRLSIL.

The chain recombines TRBV7-2 with TRBJ2-5; 9 positions agree with TRBD1. V lost 3 bases and J lost 3; bases outside the gene matches: 2. The CDR3 has 14 amino acids. From germline, CDR1 is SGHTA and CDR2 FQGNSA. CDR3 sequence: CASSFRTGEETQYF. The CDR3 nucleotides read TGTGCCAGCAGCTTTAGGACAGGGGAAGAGACCCAGTACTTC.

This clone was observed a handful of times. The CDR3 reads CAAGGVPNQPQHF. Here the CDR3 DNA reads TGTGCCGCGGGCGGGGTGCCCAATCAGCCCCAGCATTTT. This chain connects TRBV28 to TRBJ1-5; D gene uncertain. CDR3 length: 13 residues. V was clipped by 11 bases and J by 3 bases, with 14 bases between them. Looked up from germline, CDR1 is MDHEN and CDR2 is SYDVKM.

In its sample, this clone was seen a few times. The rearrangement links TRBV27 to TRBJ2-1; either TRBD1 or TRBD2 may fit D (5 bases each). Germline loops: CDR1 MNHEY, CDR2 SMNVEV (reference sequence). The CDR3 extends over 14 amino acids. Trimming removed 5 bases at V and 4 bases at J, with 12 bases between. CDR3 in amino acids: CASSPGTPYNEQFF. CDR3 in DNA: TGTGCCAGCAGTCCCGGGACGCCTTACAATGAGCAGTTCTTC.

The sample holds a few counts of this clone. The V call is TRBV7-9, the J call TRBJ1-2, with D perhaps matching TRBD1 (6 bases). V lost 3 bases and J 6 bases, leaving 14 bases between the germline ends. The germline CDR1 and CDR2 sequences are SEHNR and FQNEAQ (reference sequence). This CDR3 comprises 14 residues. CDR3: CASSFPTGYHGYTF. The CDR3 DNA reads TGTGCCAGCAGCTTCCCCACAGGGTATCATGGCTACACCTTC.

The table lists this clone with a count of one. The V gene is TRBV7-3, the J gene TRBJ2-7, with 7 bases matching TRBD1. The trim removed 4 bases at V and 9 bases at J, leaving 12 bases unmatched. CDR1 and CDR2 (germline): SGHTA, FQGTGA. The CDR3 runs to 14 residues. Here the CDR3 DNA reads TGTGCCAGCAGCTCCGGGACAGTCCTAGGATCGCAGTACTTC. Its translation is CASSSGTVLGSQYF.

As concerns this clone: This clone may be a read error of a much larger clone one base away. V usage is TRBV4-1 and J usage is TRBJ1-1, with a tentative D call TRBD1 (5 bases). CDR1 and CDR2 from the germline V gene are MGHRA and YSYEKL. The CDR3 is made up of 13 amino acids. V shed 6 bases and J shed 1 base, with 9 bases lying between them. This CDR3 reads CASSLTENTEAFF. The CDR3 DNA is TGCGCCAGCAGTTTGACAGAGAACACTGAAGCTTTCTTT.

The chain couples TRBV6-5 to TRBJ1-2; TRBD1 agrees at 11 bases. J gave up 3 bases and V 6 bases, and 6 bases lay outside the gene matches. CDR3 length: 15 amino acids. CDR1 and CDR2 from the germline V gene are MNHEY and SVGAGI. CDR3 DNA: TGTGCCAGCAGGCAGGACAGGGGGCGGTACTATGGCTACACCTTC. It yields the protein CASRQDRGRYYGYTF.

This sequence joins TRBV25-1 and TRBJ1-1; D is undetermined. Trimming removed 6 bases at V and 1 base at J, with 15 bases between. Germline V CDR1 and CDR2: MGHDK, SYGVNS. The CDR3 has 15 residues. CDR3 in DNA: TGTGCCAGCAGCGACGGCGGCGTCGGGAACACTGAAGCTTTCTTT. This sequence encodes CASSDGGVGNTEAFF.

This clone was seen only a few times. The V and J genes are TRBV5-6 and TRBJ1-1; 11 bases agree with TRBD1. CDR1 is SGHDT, CDR2 YYEEEE, per germline. V shed 2 bases and J 2 bases; nucleotides not matched to a gene: 5. The CDR3 runs to 16 residues. The CDR3 DNA reads as TGTGCCAGCAGCTTTTACGGGACAGGGGGTAACACTGAAGCTTTCTTT. Residues: CASSFYGTGGNTEAFF.

The rearrangement uses TRBV5-8 and TRBJ2-7; the D gene is possibly TRBD1 (5 bases). Trimming stripped 6 bases from V and 2 bases from J, with 12 bases between. Germline CDR1 and CDR2: SGHTS and YDEGEE. The CDR3 has 13 amino acids. CDR3 in amino acids: CASTLPGTYEQYF. CDR3 bases: TGTGCCAGCACCCTGCCAGGGACCTACGAGCAGTACTTC.

This sequence joins TRBV28 and TRBJ2-5; D might be TRBD1 (5 bases). From germline, CDR1 is MDHEN and CDR2 SYDVKM. Deletions cut 5 bases from V and 3 bases from J, with 13 bases between. This CDR3 comprises 14 residues. The CDR3 sequence: CASSPHRQKETQYF. The CDR3, as DNA: TGTGCCAGCAGTCCCCACCGACAGAAAGAGACCCAGTACTTC.

The V gene is TRBV7-9, the J gene TRBJ2-2; weak D call: TRBD2 (5 bases). V was trimmed by 5 bases and J by 7 bases, leaving 20 bases between them. Germline V gene lookup returns CDR1 SEHNR and CDR2 FQNEAQ (reference sequence). The CDR3 covers 16 residues. The CDR3 DNA reads as TGTGCCAGCAGCACACGTCCGCGGCCCCGGGACGGGGAGCTGTTTTTT. Translated, it gives CASSTRPRPRDGELFF.

The V and J genes are TRBV6-1 and TRBJ2-3; D call uncertain. V was trimmed by 8 bases and J by 0 bases, leaving 3 bases between them. This CDR3 has 11 residues. The V gene's germline CDR1 is MNHNS and CDR2 SASEGT. The CDR3 sequence: CASSSTDTQYF. The CDR3 nucleotides read TGTGCCAGCTCGAGCACAGATACGCAGTATTTT.

J is TRBJ2-7 and V is TRBV25-1; either TRBD1 or TRBD2 may fit D (5 bases each). Between the trimmed V and J ends, which lost 2 bases and 5 bases, there was a span of 16 bases. Germline lookup yields CDR1 MGHDK and CDR2 SYGVNS. The CDR3 has 15 amino acids. The CDR3 reads CASSEVRSGRDEQYF. The CDR3 nucleotides read TGTGCCAGCAGTGAAGTCCGATCGGGGCGGGACGAGCAGTACTTC.

V gene TRBV5-1 combines with J gene TRBJ2-7; maybe TRBD1 (6 bases). CDR3 length: 17 residues. V was shortened by 4 bases and J by 2 bases, with 22 bases between the two germline ends. Germline CDR1 reads SGHRS; CDR2 reads YFSETQ. CDR3 nucleotide sequence: TGCGCCAGCAGCGCTCAGACGGGGACACACGTCCCCTACGAGCAGTACTTC. It translates to CASSAQTGTHVPYEQYF.

The chain uses TRBV27 and TRBJ1-1, with D tentatively TRBD1 (5 bases). Germline loops: CDR1 MNHEY, CDR2 SMNVEV (reference sequence). The CDR3 is made up of 15 amino acids. Trimming shortened V by 4 bases and J by 2 bases, and 14 bases separated the two germline ends. CDR3 coding DNA: TGTGCCAGCAGTTCCATGGGGGGGGGAAACACTGAAGCTTTCTTT. Protein sequence: CASSSMGGGNTEAFF.

The rearrangement joins TRBV28 to TRBJ1-2; D is perhaps TRBD1 (6 bases). This CDR3 is built from 12 residues. Germline-derived CDR1 and CDR2 are MDHEN and SYDVKM. The germline V and J ends were trimmed by 10 bases and 7 bases, with 16 bases remaining between them. The CDR3 bases are TGTGCCATCACACAGGGCGCGGGTGGCTACACCTTC. Its translation is CAITQGAGGYTF.

The chain recombines TRBV19 with TRBJ2-2; D may correspond to TRBD1 or TRBD2 (5 bases each). Germline V gives CDR1 LNHDA, CDR2 SQIVND (reference sequence). The CDR3 length is 16 residues. V was cut by 1 base and J by 6 bases, with 15 bases left in between. The CDR3 sequence: CASSIGARGWSGELFF. The CDR3 nucleotides are TGTGCCAGTAGTATAGGCGCGAGGGGTTGGTCCGGGGAGCTGTTTTTT. The full variable domain, in which reference TRBV19 and TRBJ2-2 provide the parts outside the CDR3, is DGGITQSPKYLFRKEGQNVTLSCEQNLNHDAMYWYRQDPGQGLRLIYYSQIVNDFQKGDIAEGYSVSREKKESFPLTVTSAQKNPTAFYLCASSIGARGWSGELFFGEGSRLTVL.

This rearrangement joins TRBV7-4 to TRBJ2-7, with D maybe TRBD2 (6 bases). This CDR3 spans 15 amino acids. Germline-derived CDR1 and CDR2 are SGHVT and SQSDAQ. Trimming stripped 7 bases from V and 1 base from J, with 17 bases between. The CDR3 is CASKNLAPWSYEQYF. Here the CDR3 DNA reads TGTGCCAGCAAGAACCTAGCGCCCTGGTCCTACGAGCAGTACTTC.

This clone was seen only once. The chain recombines TRBV19 with TRBJ2-5; 9 positions match TRBD1. The CDR3 consists of 16 residues. J gave up 6 bases and V 2 bases, and 10 bases lay outside the gene matches. Germline V gene sequence: CDR1 LNHDA, CDR2 SQIVND (reference sequence). CDR3 amino acids: CASSISRDRDRKTQYF. CDR3 bases: TGTGCCAGTAGTATAAGCCGGGACAGGGACCGAAAGACCCAGTACTTC.

Sample share makes this clone medium-sized. This chain uses TRBV6-5 with TRBJ2-2; TRBD1 is a possible D gene (5 bases). Trimming stripped 6 bases from V and 1 base from J, with 9 bases between. Looked up from germline, CDR1 is MNHEY and CDR2 is SVGAGI. This CDR3 comprises 14 residues. CDR3 coding DNA: TGTGCCAGCAGAAAAACAGGGAACACCGGGGAGCTGTTTTTT. The encoded protein is CASRKTGNTGELFF.